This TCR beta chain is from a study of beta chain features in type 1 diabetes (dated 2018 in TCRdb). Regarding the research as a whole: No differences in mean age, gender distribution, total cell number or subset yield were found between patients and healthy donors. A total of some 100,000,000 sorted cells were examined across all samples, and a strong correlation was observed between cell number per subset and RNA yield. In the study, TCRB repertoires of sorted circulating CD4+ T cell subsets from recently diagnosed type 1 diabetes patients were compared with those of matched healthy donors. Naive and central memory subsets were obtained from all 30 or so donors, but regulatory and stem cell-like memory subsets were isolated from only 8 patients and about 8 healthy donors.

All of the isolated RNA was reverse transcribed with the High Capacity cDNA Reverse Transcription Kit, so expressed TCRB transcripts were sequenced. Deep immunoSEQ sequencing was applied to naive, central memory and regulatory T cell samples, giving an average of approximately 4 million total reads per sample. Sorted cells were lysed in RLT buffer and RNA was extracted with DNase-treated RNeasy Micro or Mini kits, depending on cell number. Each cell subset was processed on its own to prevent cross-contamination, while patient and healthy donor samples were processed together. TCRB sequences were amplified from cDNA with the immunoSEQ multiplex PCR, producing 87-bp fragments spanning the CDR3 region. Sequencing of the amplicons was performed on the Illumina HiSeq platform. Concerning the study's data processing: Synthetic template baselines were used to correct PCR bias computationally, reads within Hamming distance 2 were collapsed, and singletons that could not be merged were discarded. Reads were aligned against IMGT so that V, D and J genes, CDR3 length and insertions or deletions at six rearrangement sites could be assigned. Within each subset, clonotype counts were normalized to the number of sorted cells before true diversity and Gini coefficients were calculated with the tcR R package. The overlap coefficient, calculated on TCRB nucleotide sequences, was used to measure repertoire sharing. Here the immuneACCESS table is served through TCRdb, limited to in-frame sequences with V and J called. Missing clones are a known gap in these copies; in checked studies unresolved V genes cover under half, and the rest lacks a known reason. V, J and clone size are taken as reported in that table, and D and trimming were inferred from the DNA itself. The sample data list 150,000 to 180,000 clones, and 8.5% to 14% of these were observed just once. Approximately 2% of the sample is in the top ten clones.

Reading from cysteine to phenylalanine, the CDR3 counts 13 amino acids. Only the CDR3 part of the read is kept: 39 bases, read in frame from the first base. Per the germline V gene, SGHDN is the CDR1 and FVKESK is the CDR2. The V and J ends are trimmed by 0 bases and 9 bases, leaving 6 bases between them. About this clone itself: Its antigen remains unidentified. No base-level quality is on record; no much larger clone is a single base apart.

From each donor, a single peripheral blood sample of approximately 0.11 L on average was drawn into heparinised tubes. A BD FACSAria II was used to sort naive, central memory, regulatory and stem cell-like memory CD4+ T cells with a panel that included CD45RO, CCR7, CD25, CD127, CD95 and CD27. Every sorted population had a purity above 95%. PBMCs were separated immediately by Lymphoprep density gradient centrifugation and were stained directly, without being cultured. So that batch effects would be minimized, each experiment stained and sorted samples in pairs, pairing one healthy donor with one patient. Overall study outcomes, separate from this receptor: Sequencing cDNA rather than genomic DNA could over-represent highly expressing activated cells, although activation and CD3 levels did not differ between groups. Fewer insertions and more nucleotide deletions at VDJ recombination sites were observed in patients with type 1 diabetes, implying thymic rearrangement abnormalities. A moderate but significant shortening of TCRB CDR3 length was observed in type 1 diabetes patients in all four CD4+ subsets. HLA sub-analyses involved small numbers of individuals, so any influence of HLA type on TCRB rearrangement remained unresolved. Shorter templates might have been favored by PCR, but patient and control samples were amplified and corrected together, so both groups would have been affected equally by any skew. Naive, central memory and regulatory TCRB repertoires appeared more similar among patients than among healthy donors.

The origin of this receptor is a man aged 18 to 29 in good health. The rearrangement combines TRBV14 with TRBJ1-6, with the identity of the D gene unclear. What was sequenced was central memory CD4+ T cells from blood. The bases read TGTGCCAGCAGCCAAGATGTCGGTTCACCCCTCCACTTT. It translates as CASSQDVGSPLHF.